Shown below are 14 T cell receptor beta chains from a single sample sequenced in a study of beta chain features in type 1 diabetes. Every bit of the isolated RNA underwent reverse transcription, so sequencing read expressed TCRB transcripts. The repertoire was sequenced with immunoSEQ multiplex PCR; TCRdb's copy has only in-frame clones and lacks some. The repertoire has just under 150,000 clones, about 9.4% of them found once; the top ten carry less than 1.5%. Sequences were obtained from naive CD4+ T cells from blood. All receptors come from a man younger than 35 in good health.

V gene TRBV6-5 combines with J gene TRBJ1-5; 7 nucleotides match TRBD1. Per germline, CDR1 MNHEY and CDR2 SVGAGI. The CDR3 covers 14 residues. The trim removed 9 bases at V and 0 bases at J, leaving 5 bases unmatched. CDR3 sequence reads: CASSQGGSNQPQHF. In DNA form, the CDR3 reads TGTGCCAGTTCTCAGGGGGGTAGCAATCAGCCCCAGCATTTT.

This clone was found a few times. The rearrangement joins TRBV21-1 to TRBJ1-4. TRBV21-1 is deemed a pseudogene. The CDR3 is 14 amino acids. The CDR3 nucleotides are TGTGCCAGCAAAGAGCCCCCAACTAATGAAAAACTGTTTTTT. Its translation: CASKEPPTNEKLFF.

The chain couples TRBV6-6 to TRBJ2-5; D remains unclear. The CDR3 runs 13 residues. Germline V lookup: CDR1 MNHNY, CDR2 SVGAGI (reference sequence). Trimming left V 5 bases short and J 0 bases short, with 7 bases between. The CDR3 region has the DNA TGTGCCAGCAGTCAGACATACCAAGAGACCCAGTACTTC. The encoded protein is CASSQTYQETQYF.

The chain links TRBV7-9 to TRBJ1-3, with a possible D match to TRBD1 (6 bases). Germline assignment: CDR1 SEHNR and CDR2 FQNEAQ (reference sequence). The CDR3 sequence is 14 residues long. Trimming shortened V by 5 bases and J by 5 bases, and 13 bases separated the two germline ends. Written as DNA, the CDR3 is TGTGCCAGCAGCCAAAGAACAGGGAGAAACACCATATATTTT. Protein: CASSQRTGRNTIYF. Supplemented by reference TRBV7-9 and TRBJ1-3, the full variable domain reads DTGVSQNPRHKITKRGQNVTFRCDPISEHNRLYWYRQTLGQGPEFLTYFQNEAQLEKSRLLSDRFSAERPKGSFSTLEIQRTEQGDSAMYLCASSQRTGRNTIYFGEGSWLTVV.

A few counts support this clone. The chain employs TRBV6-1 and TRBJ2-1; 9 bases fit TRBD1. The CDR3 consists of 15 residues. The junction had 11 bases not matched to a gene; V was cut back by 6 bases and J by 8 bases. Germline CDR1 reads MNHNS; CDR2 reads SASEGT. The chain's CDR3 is CASRGTDRGVDEQFF. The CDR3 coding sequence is TGTGCCAGCAGAGGAACGGACAGGGGTGTGGATGAGCAGTTCTTC.

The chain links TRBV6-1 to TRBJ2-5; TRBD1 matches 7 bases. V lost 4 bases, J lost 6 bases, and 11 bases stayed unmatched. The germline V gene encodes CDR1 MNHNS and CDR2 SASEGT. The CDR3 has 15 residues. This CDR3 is CASSGPQGVGKTQYF. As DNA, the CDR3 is TGTGCCAGCAGTGGGCCCCAGGGGGTCGGGAAGACCCAGTACTTC.

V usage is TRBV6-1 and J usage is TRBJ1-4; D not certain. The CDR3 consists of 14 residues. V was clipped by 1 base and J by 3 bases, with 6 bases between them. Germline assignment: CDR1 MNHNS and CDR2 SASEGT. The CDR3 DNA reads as TGTGCCAGCAGTGAAGGCCCAGCTAATGAAAAACTGTTTTTT. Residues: CASSEGPANEKLFF.

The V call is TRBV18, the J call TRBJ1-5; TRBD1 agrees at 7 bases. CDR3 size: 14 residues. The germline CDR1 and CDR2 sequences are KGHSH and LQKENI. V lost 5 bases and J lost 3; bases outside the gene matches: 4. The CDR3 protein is CASSVDRFNQPQHF. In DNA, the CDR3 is TGTGCCAGCTCAGTGGACAGGTTCAATCAGCCCCAGCATTTT.

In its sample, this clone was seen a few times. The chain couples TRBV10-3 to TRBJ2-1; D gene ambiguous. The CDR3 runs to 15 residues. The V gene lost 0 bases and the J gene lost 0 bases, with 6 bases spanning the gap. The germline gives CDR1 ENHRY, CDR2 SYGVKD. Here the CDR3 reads CAISESLSSYNEQFF. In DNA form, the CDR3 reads TGTGCCATCAGTGAGTCCCTGAGCTCCTACAATGAGCAGTTCTTC.

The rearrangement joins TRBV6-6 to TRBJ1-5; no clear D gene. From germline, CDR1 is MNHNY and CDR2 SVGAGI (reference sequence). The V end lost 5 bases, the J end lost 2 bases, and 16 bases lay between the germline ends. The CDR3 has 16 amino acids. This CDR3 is CASSLLGPGGNQPQHF. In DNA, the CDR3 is TGTGCCAGCAGTCTGCTCGGACCCGGGGGCAATCAGCCCCAGCATTTT.

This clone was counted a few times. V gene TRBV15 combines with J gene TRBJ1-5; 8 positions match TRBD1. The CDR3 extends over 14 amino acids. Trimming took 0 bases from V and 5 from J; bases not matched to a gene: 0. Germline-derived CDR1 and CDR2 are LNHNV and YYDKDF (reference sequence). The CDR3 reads CATSREQGDQPQHF. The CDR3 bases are TGTGCCACCAGCAGAGAACAGGGGGATCAGCCCCAGCATTTT.

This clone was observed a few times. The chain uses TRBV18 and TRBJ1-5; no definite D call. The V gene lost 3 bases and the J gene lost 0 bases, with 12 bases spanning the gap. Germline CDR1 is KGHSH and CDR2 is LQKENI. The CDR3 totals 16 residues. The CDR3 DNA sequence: TGTGCCAGCTCACCGTCGCCCGGGAATAGCAATCAGCCCCAGCATTTT. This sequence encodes CASSPSPGNSNQPQHF. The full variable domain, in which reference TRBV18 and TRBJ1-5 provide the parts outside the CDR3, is NAGVMQNPRHLVRRRGQEARLRCSPMKGHSHVYWYRQLPEEGLKFMVYLQKENIIDESGMPKERFSAEFPKEGPSILRIQQVVRGDSAAYFCASSPSPGNSNQPQHFGDGTRLSIL.

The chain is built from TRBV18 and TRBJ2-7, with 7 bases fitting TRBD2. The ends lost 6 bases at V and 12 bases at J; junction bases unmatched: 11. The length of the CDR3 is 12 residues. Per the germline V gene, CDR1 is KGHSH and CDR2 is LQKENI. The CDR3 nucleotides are TGTGCCAGCTCGGCGGGGGACCTTTATCTGTACTTC. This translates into CASSAGDLYLYF.

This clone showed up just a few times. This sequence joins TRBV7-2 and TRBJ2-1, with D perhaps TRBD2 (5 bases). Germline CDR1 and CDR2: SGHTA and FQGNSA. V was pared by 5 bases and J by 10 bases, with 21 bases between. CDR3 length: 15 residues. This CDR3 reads CASSPHQFDSGEQFF. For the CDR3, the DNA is TGTGCCAGCAGCCCCCACCAATTTGACTCGGGAGAGCAGTTCTTC.